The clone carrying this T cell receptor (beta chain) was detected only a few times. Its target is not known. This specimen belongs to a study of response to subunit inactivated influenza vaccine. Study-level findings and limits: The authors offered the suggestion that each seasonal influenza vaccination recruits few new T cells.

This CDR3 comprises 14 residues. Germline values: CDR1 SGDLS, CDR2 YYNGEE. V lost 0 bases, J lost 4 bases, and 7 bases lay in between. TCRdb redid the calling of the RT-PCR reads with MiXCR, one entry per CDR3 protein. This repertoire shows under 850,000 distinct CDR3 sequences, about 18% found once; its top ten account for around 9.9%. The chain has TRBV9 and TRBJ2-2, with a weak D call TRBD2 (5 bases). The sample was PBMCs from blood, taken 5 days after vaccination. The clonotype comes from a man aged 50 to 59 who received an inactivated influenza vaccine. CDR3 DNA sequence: TGTGCCAGCAGCGTAGCTAGCAGCACCGGGGAGCTGTTTTTT. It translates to CASSVASSTGELFF.